The 25 T cell receptor beta chains presented below share a single source sample, sequenced in a study of human T cells and chemical hapten exposure listed by TCRdb under 2021. Interpreted using the paper, the time point label stands for: pre-sensitization, week 0. The sample's treatment or condition label, in plain terms: therapeutic diphenylcyclopropenone sensitization with weekly scalp DPC. The library was produced with RACE. Sequencing was carried out with a NextSeq 500. The public reads were quality trimmed at Q25 with fastp and then assembled into clones with MiXCR by TCRdb, keeping productive beta chains. CDR3 protein sequences are deduplicated, and each keeps its most common genes and DNA. The sample table records about 250,000 distinct CDR3 sequences; 7.5% to 9% of these occur just once. The leading ten clones occupy less than 1.5% of the sample. The input for sequencing was whole blood, taken in connection with sensitization to the hapten diphenylcyclopropenone (DPC). The receptors originated from a man between 18 and 35 years old with alopecia areata. Some clones in this sample may be carry-over from other donors' samples.

This clonotype was observed a handful of times. This sequence joins TRBV20-1 and TRBJ1-2; 9 bases align to TRBD1. J lost 3 bases, V lost 2 bases, and 1 base had no gene match. CDR1 is DFQATT, CDR2 SNEGSKA, per germline (reference sequence). The length of the CDR3 is 13 residues. CDR3 loop: CSARRDRDYGYTF. DNA for the CDR3: TGCAGTGCTAGAAGGGACAGGGACTATGGCTACACCTTC.

The chain combines TRBV4-3 with TRBJ1-5, with D hard to call. The V gene's germline CDR1 is LGHNA and CDR2 YSLEER. The V end was cut by 0 bases, the J end by 1 base, with 13 bases between. This CDR3 is built from 17 residues. CDR3 nucleotide sequence: TGCGCCAGCAGCCAAGAACCGGGGATGGAGAGCAATCAGCCCCAGCATTTT. Amino acid sequence: CASSQEPGMESNQPQHF.

V gene TRBV6-2 or TRBV6-3 combines with J gene TRBJ1-5, with D unresolved. CDR1 and CDR2 (germline): MNHEY, SVGEGT. The length of the CDR3 is 15 residues. Trimming stripped 7 bases from V and 0 bases from J, with 13 bases between. Written as DNA, the CDR3 is TGTGCCAGCACCCAGTGGAGAGATAGCAATCAGCCCCAGCATTTT. This sequence encodes CASTQWRDSNQPQHF.

This clonotype was found a few times. The chain has TRBV10-3 and TRBJ2-5; D is possibly TRBD1 (5 bases). The V and J ends lost 5 bases and 4 bases respectively, with 8 bases between them. Germline V gene data show CDR1 as ENHRY and CDR2 as SYGVKD. This CDR3 spans 12 amino acids. CDR3 DNA: TGTGCCATCAGTAAGGGGTCAGAGACCCAGTACTTC. Translating it yields CAISKGSETQYF.

This clonotype appeared many times. The rearrangement uses TRBV7-2 and TRBJ1-1, with TRBD1 matching over 9 bases. Germline-derived CDR1 and CDR2 are SGHTA and FQGNSA. This CDR3 region has 14 residues. The V and J ends lost 6 bases and 7 bases, in that order; junction bases with no gene match: 9. CDR3 protein: CASRKTGGAGEAFF. CDR3 coding DNA: TGTGCCAGCAGAAAAACAGGGGGCGCGGGTGAAGCTTTCTTT.

The chain has TRBV5-1 and TRBJ2-2; D unclear. Germline V gives CDR1 SGHRS, CDR2 YFSETQ. V dropped 0 bases and J dropped 1 base, with 16 bases sitting between them. The CDR3 contains 18 residues. Here the CDR3 reads CASSLGRTPSQNTGELFF. As DNA, the CDR3 is TGCGCCAGCAGCTTGGGACGGACGCCGTCTCAGAACACCGGGGAGCTGTTTTTT. Full variable domain (remainder filled in from reference TRBV5-1 and TRBJ2-2): KAGVTQTPRYLIKTRGQQVTLSCSPISGHRSVSWYQQTPGQGLQFLFEYFSETQRNKGNFPGRFSGRQFSNSRSEMNVSTLELGDSALYLCASSLGRTPSQNTGELFFGEGSRLTVL.

The chain has TRBV27 and TRBJ2-5, with D unresolved. V lost 8 bases and J 4 bases, leaving 11 bases between the germline ends. The CDR3 totals 12 residues. Germline V gene lookup returns CDR1 MNHEY and CDR2 SMNVEV (reference sequence). CDR3 region: CASQTPGETQYF. The CDR3 region has the DNA TGTGCCAGCCAAACCCCCGGAGAGACCCAGTACTTC.

This clonotype came up many times. V and J are TRBV27 and TRBJ1-1; unclear D gene. Germline values: CDR1 MNHEY, CDR2 SMNVEV (reference sequence). V dropped 6 bases and J dropped 6 bases, with 23 bases sitting between them. The CDR3 sequence is 16 residues long. The CDR3: CASSLRGLGFGPEAFF. CDR3 nucleotide sequence: TGTGCCAGCAGCCTCAGAGGATTGGGGTTTGGGCCTGAAGCTTTCTTT.

This clonotype turned up a few times. J is TRBJ2-7 and V is TRBV5-8, with 8 positions matching TRBD1. CDR1 and CDR2 (germline): SGHTS, YDEGEE. The CDR3 loop spans 15 amino acids. The trim removed 5 bases at V and 6 bases at J, leaving 13 bases unmatched. CDR3 amino acids: CASSPRTGSQREQYF. The CDR3 nucleotides are TGTGCCAGCAGTCCGAGGACAGGGAGTCAGCGCGAGCAGTACTTC. Variable domain in full (rest from reference TRBV5-8 and TRBJ2-7): EAGVTQSPTHLIKTRGQQATLRCSPISGHTSVYWYQQALGLGLQFLLWYDEGEERNRGNFPPRFSGRQFPNYSSELNVNALELEDSALYLCASSPRTGSQREQYFGPGTRLTVT.

This clonotype appeared many times. The CDR3 region is CASSRDVMNTEAFF. The CDR3 DNA is TGCGCCAGCAGCCGGGACGTAATGAACACTGAAGCTTTCTTT. The chain carries TRBV5-1 and TRBJ1-1; TRBD1 is a possible D gene (5 bases). The CDR3 covers 14 residues. The germline V gene has CDR1 SGHRS and CDR2 YFSETQ. The V end lost 4 bases, the J end lost 0 bases, and 10 bases lay between the germline ends.

The chain links TRBV20-1 to TRBJ2-7, with D possibly TRBD1 on 6 matching bases. CDR3 length equals 11 residues. Germline CDR1 and CDR2: DFQATT and SNEGSKA (reference sequence). V lost 2 bases to trimming and J lost 9 bases, with 11 bases between them. The CDR3, as DNA: TGCAGTGCTAGATCAGGGACACCGCAGTACTTC. This sequence encodes CSARSGTPQYF.

This clonotype has only a few counts. V gene TRBV11-2 combines with J gene TRBJ1-4, with D perhaps TRBD1 (5 bases). Germline CDR1 reads SGHAT; CDR2 reads FQNNGV. V was trimmed by 0 bases and J by 3 bases, leaving 8 bases between them. The CDR3 runs 15 residues. The CDR3: CASSLDPGANEKLFF. CDR3 coding DNA: TGTGCCAGCAGCTTAGATCCGGGGGCTAATGAAAAACTGTTTTTT. Looking up the rest from reference TRBV11-2 and TRBJ1-4 gives the full variable domain: EAGVAQSPRYKIIEKRQSVAFWCNPISGHATLYWYQQILGQGPKLLIQFQNNGVVDDSQLPKDRFSAERLKGVDSTLKIQPAKLEDSAVYLCASSLDPGANEKLFFGSGTQLSVL.

This clonotype was counted between two and nine times. The rearrangement links TRBV6-6 to TRBJ2-3; maybe TRBD1 (5 bases). Germline V gene data show CDR1 as MNHNY and CDR2 as SVGAGI (reference sequence). The CDR3 extends over 14 amino acids. V was shortened by 2 bases and J by 2 bases, with 8 bases between the two germline ends. The CDR3 is CASSYTTDTDTQYF. DNA for the CDR3: TGTGCCAGCAGTTACACGACAGACACAGATACGCAGTATTTT.

This clonotype was seen only a few times. The V gene is TRBV6-5, the J gene TRBJ1-1; D unresolved. This CDR3 is 11 amino acids long. CDR1 is MNHEY and CDR2 is SVGAGI in the germline V gene. V lost 11 bases and J 8 bases, leaving 15 bases between the germline ends. In DNA form, the CDR3 reads TGTGCCGCCAAGCGGGAACCCGAAGCTTTCTTT. It encodes CAAKREPEAFF.

This chain uses TRBV6-5 with TRBJ2-1; 7 bases map to TRBD2. The CDR3 has 15 residues. In germline, CDR1 is MNHEY, CDR2 SVGAGI. V was pared by 6 bases and J by 4 bases, with 9 bases of the junction left unmatched. DNA of the CDR3: TGTGCCAGCAGGGCTAATTTCGGGGGGTACAATGAGCAGTTCTTC. As protein: CASRANFGGYNEQFF.

CDR3 amino acids: CASSQVFQSSYNEQFF. CDR3 nucleotide sequence: TGCGCCAGCAGCCAAGTCTTCCAGAGCTCCTACAATGAGCAGTTCTTC. This rearrangement joins TRBV4-1 to TRBJ2-1; D gene uncertain. The CDR3 loop spans 16 amino acids. With 1 base removed from V and 0 bases from J, the gap between germline ends came to 10 bases. Per germline, CDR1 MGHRA and CDR2 YSYEKL.

In this sample, this clonotype turned up many times. The V and J genes are TRBV7-6 and TRBJ1-1; 7 bases match TRBD1. Germline V gives CDR1 SGHVS, CDR2 FNYEAQ. This CDR3 contains 12 residues. J gave up 4 bases and V 11 bases, and 7 bases lay outside the gene matches. The CDR3 loop is CASKSGGTEAFF. The CDR3 bases are TGTGCCTCAAAGTCAGGGGGCACTGAAGCTTTCTTT.

This clonotype has at least ten counts. The chain employs TRBV7-9 and TRBJ1-4; D is possibly TRBD1 (6 bases). Germline lookup yields CDR1 SEHNR and CDR2 FQNEAQ (reference sequence). Trimming took off 5 bases at V and 1 base at J, with 20 bases between the two ends. The CDR3 contains 18 residues. CDR3 DNA sequence: TGTGCCAGCAGCCCAACCCCACAGGGTGGAGGAACTAATGAAAAACTGTTTTTT. Protein: CASSPTPQGGGTNEKLFF.

This clonotype was found many times. This chain connects TRBV6-5 to TRBJ1-2; D gene unclear. This CDR3 has 12 amino acids. Germline-derived CDR1 and CDR2 are MNHEY and SVGAGI. Trimming stripped 4 bases from V and 8 bases from J, with 11 bases between. The CDR3 DNA reads as TGTGCCAGCAGTTCCTTGGCCAGCGGCTACACCTTC. It translates to CASSSLASGYTF.

The rearrangement joins TRBV7-6 to TRBJ2-6; no reliable D call. Germline V gene data show CDR1 as SGHVS and CDR2 as FNYEAQ. This CDR3 contains 14 residues. Trimming took off 5 bases at V and 2 bases at J, with 7 bases between the two ends. CDR3 in amino acids: CASSGFAGANVLTF. In DNA form, the CDR3 reads TGTGCCAGCAGCGGGTTCGCTGGGGCCAACGTCCTGACTTTC.

Worth noting for this clonotype: One base away lies a much larger clone, so this may be a sequencing read error. J is TRBJ1-1 and V is TRBV5-1; no clear D. Germline-derived CDR1 and CDR2 are SGHRS and YFSETQ. The CDR3 loop spans 14 amino acids. Trimming removed 4 bases at V and 3 bases at J, with 13 bases between. CDR3: CASSPAGSHTEAFF. The CDR3 DNA reads as TGCGCCAGCAGCCCGGCTGGGTCGCACACTGAAGCTTTCTTT.

This clonotype showed up many times. CDR3 region: CASSRADSPGAFF. For the CDR3, the DNA is TGTGCCAGCAGTAGGGCGGATAGCCCAGGAGCTTTCTTT. The chain carries TRBV5-5 and TRBJ1-1, with D uncertain. The CDR3 covers 13 residues. Trimming removed 5 bases from V and 10 bases from J, with 18 bases in between. Germline V gene data show CDR1 as SGHKS and CDR2 as YYEKEE (reference sequence).

This chain uses TRBV20-1 with TRBJ2-7; 7 positions match TRBD2. Trimming took 3 bases from V and 3 from J; bases not matched to a gene: 5. Germline CDR1 reads DFQATT; CDR2 reads SNEGSKA (reference sequence). This CDR3 comprises 13 residues. The CDR3 loop is CSASSGLNYEQYF. In DNA, the CDR3 is TGCAGTGCTAGCTCGGGACTAAACTACGAGCAGTACTTC.

This clonotype was seen at least ten times. CDR3 coding DNA: TGCGCCAGCAGTCCCGGGACAGGGATAGGAGGCTACACCTTC. Its translation is CASSPGTGIGGYTF. The rearrangement links TRBV5-1 to TRBJ1-2; 9 nucleotides agree with TRBD1. The CDR3 covers 14 residues. V lost 5 bases and J lost 8; bases outside the gene matches: 10. Looked up from germline, CDR1 is SGHRS and CDR2 is YFSETQ.

This rearrangement joins TRBV28 to TRBJ1-1; the match to TRBD1 covers 9 bases. V was pared by 2 bases and J by 3 bases, with 7 bases of the junction left unmatched. Germline assignment: CDR1 MDHEN and CDR2 SYDVKM. The CDR3 is 16 residues long. Here the CDR3 reads CASSLITGGLYTEAFF. The CDR3, as DNA: TGTGCCAGCAGTTTAATCACAGGGGGCCTTTACACTGAAGCTTTCTTT.